This T cell receptor (beta chain) was sequenced for a study of regulatory T cells in long-lasting Graves disease. For the study at large: New Graves' disease cases had less than 3 months of antithyroid drugs.

Findings and caveats of the study: Those with persistent disease had in common more public clonotypes (about 3,000) than new patients (approximately 1,000). Patients whose Graves' disease persisted exhibited lower TCR diversity than those newly diagnosed.

This clonotype was recorded many times. Its cognate antigen is unknown. Library construction for TCR beta used iRepertoire HTBI primers and Arm-PCR of CDR3 regions. MiXCR was run by TCRdb on the multiplex PCR reads, yielding one entry per CDR3 protein. In the table there are around 230,000 distinct CDR3 sequences, around 16% of which are singletons. Time point noted: newly diagnosed GD, antithyroid drugs for less than 3 months. Isolated PBMC RNA provided the starting material for the TCR library. The sequencing used peripheral blood mononuclear cells (PBMCs), collected at new diagnosis, from a patient treated with antithyroid drugs. This TCR was sampled from a female donor with Graves disease.

The CDR3 is CATSRDPALETQYF. The CDR3 bases are TGTGCCACCAGCAGAGATCCAGCGTTAGAGACCCAGTACTTC. This rearrangement joins TRBV15 to TRBJ2-5, with D uncertain. CDR1 LNHNV and CDR2 YYDKDF come from the germline V gene (reference sequence). The CDR3 sequence is 14 residues long. Trimming pared 0 bases from V and 4 bases from J, leaving 9 bases between.